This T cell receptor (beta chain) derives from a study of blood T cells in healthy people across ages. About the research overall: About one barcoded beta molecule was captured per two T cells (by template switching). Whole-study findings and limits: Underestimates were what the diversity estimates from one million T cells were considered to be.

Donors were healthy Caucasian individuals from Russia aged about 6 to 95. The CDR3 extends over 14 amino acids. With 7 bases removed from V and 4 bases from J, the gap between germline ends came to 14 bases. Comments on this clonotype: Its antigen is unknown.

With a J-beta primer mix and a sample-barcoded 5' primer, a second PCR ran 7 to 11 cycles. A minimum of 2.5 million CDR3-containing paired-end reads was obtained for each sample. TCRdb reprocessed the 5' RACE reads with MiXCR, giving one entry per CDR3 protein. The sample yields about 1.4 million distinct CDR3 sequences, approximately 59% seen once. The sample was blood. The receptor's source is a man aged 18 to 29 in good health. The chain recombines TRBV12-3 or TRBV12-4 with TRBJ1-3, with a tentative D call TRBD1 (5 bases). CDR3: CASTPGTSGNTIYF. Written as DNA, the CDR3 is TGTGCCAGCACCCCCGGGACTTCGGGAAACACCATATATTTT.